This T cell receptor beta chain came from a study of blood T cell repertoires in COVID-19. Across the study: COVID-19 samples collected from the United States, Italy and Spain covered acute and convalescent phases. PBMCs, B-cell-depleted T cells, or T cells provided the cDNA or gDNA that made up the material.

A Seattle source enrolled patients during active infection and followed them longitudinally. Original processing methods: Counts of nucleated cells, estimated from reference gene primer amplification, were obtained. Libraries were prepared by immunoSEQ multiplex PCR; TCRdb keeps only in-frame clonotypes and omits some of them. For V, J and clone size, that table is used; D and trimming come from the DNA. Of approximately 230,000 clones in the sample, about 91% were seen once. The CDR3 spans 13 residues. The germline V and J ends were trimmed by 6 bases and 8 bases, with 16 bases remaining between them.

The V and J genes are TRBV12-3 or TRBV12-4 and TRBJ1-2; D is unresolved. The origin of this receptor is a woman aged 30 to 39 with COVID-19, enrolled during active disease. The sequenced sample consisted of peripheral blood. CDR3 DNA: TGTGCCAGCAGCACCCGGAGGTCCGGGGGCTACACCTTC. It is translated as CASSTRRSGGYTF.